This passage covers 26 T cell receptor beta chains from one sample sequenced in a study of T cells in Graves' hyperthyroidism and ophthalmopathy. From RNA transcripts, TCR beta CDR3 regions were amplified. The TCR CDR3 first-round RT-PCR relied on the HTBI primer set. TCRdb reprocessed the multiplex PCR reads via MiXCR and lists one record per CDR3 protein. The table records about 500,000 distinct CDR3 sequences, about 15% of them present only once. The sequencing input was blood. The receptors were sampled from a woman in her 30s with Graves' ophthalmopathy.

This clonotype occurred a few times. The rearrangement uses TRBV12-3 or TRBV12-4 and TRBJ2-2, with 12 bases identical to TRBD2. V shed 7 bases and J 5 bases; nucleotides not matched to a gene: 8. The CDR3 covers 16 residues. The CDR3 is CASTVLAGGETGELFF. In DNA form, the CDR3 reads TGTGCCAGCACCGTACTAGCGGGAGGAGAAACCGGGGAGCTGTTTTTT.

About this clonotype: The junction differs from germline at one of its ends, possibly a read error. This rearrangement joins TRBV5-6 to TRBJ1-5; D is possibly TRBD1 (6 bases). From germline, CDR1 is SGHDT and CDR2 YYEEEE. This CDR3 has 14 amino acids. The CDR3, as DNA: TGTGCCAGCACCCTGGGACAACGCAATCAGCCCCAGCGTTTT. Amino acid sequence: CASTLGQRNQPQRF.

This clonotype was counted many times. The rearrangement links TRBV24-1 to TRBJ2-5, with 10 bases that match TRBD1. The CDR3 is made up of 12 amino acids. Trimming took 9 bases from V and 5 from J; bases not matched to a gene: 2. Germline V gives CDR1 KGHDR, CDR2 SFDVKD. The chain's CDR3 is CATGQGVETQYF. CDR3 DNA: TGTGCCACCGGACAGGGGGTGGAGACCCAGTACTTC.

This clonotype was counted many times. The chain employs TRBV2 and TRBJ2-7, with unresolved D. Germline V CDR1 and CDR2: SNHLY, FYNNEI. The V end lost 2 bases, the J end lost 7 bases, and 18 bases lay between the germline ends. The CDR3 consists of 15 residues. The CDR3 nucleotides are TGTGCCAGCAGTGAATCCGCGACAAGGTACGGTGAGCAGTACTTC. Translated: CASSESATRYGEQYF. Full variable domain (remainder filled in from reference TRBV2 and TRBJ2-7): EPEVTQTPSHQVTQMGQEVILRCVPISNHLYFYWYRQILGQKVEFLVSFYNNEISEKSEIFDDQFSVERPDGSNFTLKIRSTKLEDSAMYFCASSESATRYGEQYFGPGTRLTVT.

At least ten counts were recorded for this clonotype. V gene TRBV19 combines with J gene TRBJ2-5; D perhaps matches TRBD2 (6 bases). CDR3 length: 15 amino acids. Germline loops: CDR1 LNHDA, CDR2 SQIVND (reference sequence). Deletions cut 5 bases from V and 4 bases from J, with 17 bases between. CDR3 sequence: CASSSHHGGRETQYF. CDR3 DNA: TGTGCCAGTAGTTCGCATCATGGGGGGAGAGAGACCCAGTACTTC.

This clonotype was seen a few times. The J gene is TRBJ2-3, the V gene TRBV5-4; possibly TRBD2 for D (5 bases). The V gene's germline CDR1 is SGHNT and CDR2 YYREEE (reference sequence). The length of the CDR3 is 12 residues. V was pared by 9 bases and J by 6 bases, with 14 bases between. The CDR3 bases are TGTGCCACCATCTCTGGCGGGGATACGCAGTATTTT. Its protein is CATISGGDTQYF.

J is TRBJ2-7 and V is TRBV6-1; perhaps TRBD1 as D (7 bases). The CDR3 has 16 amino acids. Germline assignment: CDR1 MNHNS and CDR2 SASEGT. V shed 11 bases and J shed 4 bases, with 27 bases lying between them. CDR3 DNA: TGTGCCGGTCCGAGGCAGGGGGGACCCGGAAATTACGAGCAGTACTTC. This codes for CAGPRQGGPGNYEQYF.

This clonotype was recorded many times. This sequence joins TRBV20-1 and TRBJ1-1; D uncertain. The CDR3 runs 13 residues. Deletions cut 0 bases from V and 2 bases from J, with 7 bases between. Germline V gives CDR1 DFQATT, CDR2 SNEGSKA (reference sequence). CDR3 in amino acids: CSAREDANTEAFF. CDR3 nucleotides: TGCAGTGCTAGAGAGGACGCAAACACTGAAGCTTTCTTT.

V gene TRBV28 combines with J gene TRBJ2-2; no clear D. The CDR3 contains 9 residues. Germline V gives CDR1 MDHEN, CDR2 SYDVKM. Trimming took off 8 bases at V and 6 bases at J, with 1 base between the two ends. The CDR3 DNA sequence: TGTGCCAGCGCCGGGGAGCTGTTTTTT. Its translation is CASAGELFF.

This clonotype occurred many times. The V call is TRBV7-2, the J call TRBJ1-2, with TRBD1 as a possible D gene (5 bases). V shed 3 bases and J shed 10 bases, with 15 bases lying between them. The CDR3 is 13 amino acids. Germline V gene data show CDR1 as SGHTA and CDR2 as FQGNSA. The chain's CDR3 is CASSFTSRGDYTF. The CDR3, as DNA: TGTGCCAGCAGCTTCACATCGAGGGGCGACTACACCTTC.

This clonotype was counted ten times or more. The gene calls are TRBV30 and TRBJ1-5; no clear D. The germline gives CDR1 GTSNPN, CDR2 SVGIG (reference sequence). This CDR3 has 13 amino acids. The germline V and J ends were trimmed by 1 base and 3 bases, with 7 bases remaining between them. The CDR3 region has the DNA TGTGCCTGGAGTGACCAGTACAATCAGCCCCAGCATTTT. Its translation is CAWSDQYNQPQHF.

The chain recombines TRBV28 with TRBJ1-1, with D possibly matching TRBD1 (6 bases). V was cut by 5 bases and J by 2 bases, with 12 bases left in between. The CDR3 sequence is 14 residues long. CDR1 and CDR2 from the germline V gene are MDHEN and SYDVKM. CDR3 nucleotide sequence: TGTGCCAGCAGTCACAGGGTTTTAAACACTGAAGCTTTCTTT. It translates to CASSHRVLNTEAFF.

The sample holds a few counts of this clonotype. V usage is TRBV20-1 and J usage is TRBJ2-7, with D tentatively TRBD2 (5 bases). The CDR3 sequence is 12 residues long. With 3 bases removed from V and 3 bases from J, the gap between germline ends came to 9 bases. The germline V gene has CDR1 DFQATT and CDR2 SNEGSKA (reference sequence). In nucleotides, the CDR3 is TGCAGTGCTAGGGTAGCGAACTACGAGCAGTACTTC. It yields the protein CSARVANYEQYF.

The CDR3 DNA reads as TGCAGCGTTGAAGGTACAGGGGCTGGGCAGCCCCAGCATTTT. Protein product: CSVEGTGAGQPQHF. The V call is TRBV29-1, the J call TRBJ1-5, with 7 bases identical to TRBD1. The CDR3 length is 14 residues. With V trimmed by 1 base and J by 7 bases, 7 bases remained unmatched. The germline V gene has CDR1 SQVTM and CDR2 ANQGSEA.

The chain couples TRBV27 to TRBJ2-7; the match to TRBD2 covers 10 bases. Germline V lookup: CDR1 MNHEY, CDR2 SMNVEV (reference sequence). The CDR3 has 15 residues. With V trimmed by 7 bases and J by 3 bases, 9 bases remained unmatched. The CDR3 sequence: CASTPSGRGIYEQYF. Written as DNA, the CDR3 is TGTGCCAGCACCCCTAGCGGGAGAGGGATCTACGAGCAGTACTTC.

In its sample, this clonotype was seen many times. The chain has TRBV20-1 and TRBJ2-7, with 12 bases fitting TRBD2. The CDR3 loop spans 15 amino acids. V was clipped by 6 bases and J by 6 bases; unmatched bases: 12. Germline V gene data show CDR1 as DFQATT and CDR2 as SNEGSKA (reference sequence). The CDR3 nucleotides are TGCAGTGCAAGGCTTCTAGCGGGAGGGCCAAGCGAGCAGTACTTC. Protein: CSARLLAGGPSEQYF.

This clonotype was observed a handful of times. The chain carries TRBV29-1 and TRBJ2-7; D possibly uses TRBD1 or TRBD2 (6 bases each). Germline CDR1 is SQVTM and CDR2 is ANQGSEA. The V end was cut by 6 bases, the J end by 6 bases, with 18 bases between. This CDR3 is 13 amino acids long. The DNA of the CDR3 is TGCAGCGTCGGAGGGGGAAAAAAGAGCGAGCAGTACTTC. It specifies CSVGGGKKSEQYF.

This clonotype showed up just a few times. The rearrangement joins TRBV27 to TRBJ2-2; 10 bases line up with TRBD2. Germline CDR1 is MNHEY and CDR2 is SMNVEV (reference sequence). The ends lost 5 bases at V and 3 bases at J; junction bases unmatched: 6. This CDR3 region has 16 residues. The CDR3 region is CASSLLLAGDTGELFF. Here the CDR3 DNA reads TGTGCCAGCAGTCTACTCCTAGCGGGGGACACCGGGGAGCTGTTTTTT.

This clonotype was seen at least ten times. The chain is built from TRBV7-8 and TRBJ1-1; TRBD1 might be the D (6 bases). Trimming pared 5 bases from V and 1 base from J, leaving 14 bases between. The germline V gene encodes CDR1 SGHVS and CDR2 FQNEAQ. CDR3 size: 15 residues. The chain's CDR3 is CASSPRTAQNTEAFF. Here the CDR3 DNA reads TGTGCCAGCAGCCCCCGGACAGCCCAGAACACTGAAGCTTTCTTT.

The chain employs TRBV3-1 and TRBJ2-2; 7 nucleotides line up with TRBD1. CDR1 and CDR2 (germline): LGHDT, YNNKEL (reference sequence). The V and J ends lost 5 bases and 0 bases, in that order; junction bases with no gene match: 6. The CDR3 sequence is 16 residues long. The CDR3 nucleotides are TGTGCCAGCAGCGGACGACAGGGAGCGAACACCGGGGAGCTGTTTTTT. Translated, it gives CASSGRQGANTGELFF. The full variable domain, in which reference TRBV3-1 and TRBJ2-2 provide the parts outside the CDR3, is DTAVSQTPKYLVTQMGNDKSIKCEQNLGHDTMYWYKQDSKKFLKIMFSYNNKELIINETVPNRFSPKSPDKAHLNLHINSLELGDSAVYFCASSGRQGANTGELFFGEGSRLTVL.

The gene calls are TRBV3-1 and TRBJ2-7; 10 bases align to TRBD2. Germline V CDR1 and CDR2: LGHDT, YNNKEL (reference sequence). The CDR3 runs 16 residues. The ends lost 0 bases at V and 5 bases at J; junction bases unmatched: 7. The CDR3 is CASSQDILAGDNEQYF. The CDR3 DNA is TGTGCCAGCAGCCAAGATATCCTAGCGGGAGACAACGAGCAGTACTTC.

This clonotype was observed a handful of times. A clone one base away is much larger, so this may be a read error. CDR3 sequence (DNA): TGCAGTGCGCCCGGGGACAGGGTCCCCTACGAGCAGTACTTC. Translation: CSAPGDRVPYEQYF. This chain links TRBV20-1 with TRBJ2-7; the match to TRBD1 covers 9 bases. There are 14 residues in the CDR3. V trimming: 6 bases; J trimming: 2 bases; junction bases outside the gene matches: 8. The germline V gene encodes CDR1 DFQATT and CDR2 SNEGSKA (reference sequence).

The gene calls are TRBV20-1 and TRBJ2-3, with D tentatively TRBD2 (6 bases). Germline V CDR1 and CDR2: DFQATT, SNEGSKA (reference sequence). The CDR3 is made up of 14 amino acids. CDR3 protein: CSSPFSGGGDTQYF. The CDR3 bases are TGCAGCTCTCCTTTTAGCGGAGGAGGAGATACGCAGTATTTT.

This clonotype has a count of ten or more. This chain joins TRBV7-2 and TRBJ2-3, with 9 bases fitting TRBD1. Germline V gene sequence: CDR1 SGHTA, CDR2 FQGNSA. The trim removed 5 bases at V and 3 bases at J, leaving 3 bases unmatched. This CDR3 has 14 residues. CDR3 protein: CASSPDRGTDTQYF. The CDR3 region has the DNA TGTGCCAGCAGCCCGGACAGGGGAACAGATACGCAGTATTTT.

The chain is built from TRBV19 and TRBJ2-7, with a possible D match to TRBD2 (5 bases). Looked up from germline, CDR1 is LNHDA and CDR2 is SQIVND (reference sequence). Trimming stripped 1 base from V and 2 bases from J, with 9 bases between. This CDR3 is 14 amino acids long. The CDR3 DNA reads as TGTGCCAGTAGTATAGGTCCCGGGGCCTACGAGCAGTACTTC. Its protein is CASSIGPGAYEQYF. Combining the CDR3 with reference TRBV19 and TRBJ2-7 gives the whole variable domain DGGITQSPKYLFRKEGQNVTLSCEQNLNHDAMYWYRQDPGQGLRLIYYSQIVNDFQKGDIAEGYSVSREKKESFPLTVTSAQKNPTAFYLCASSIGPGAYEQYFGPGTRLTVT.

This clonotype was counted many times. The V gene is TRBV2, the J gene TRBJ2-5; 7 nucleotides line up with TRBD1. The CDR3 length is 16 residues. Germline values: CDR1 SNHLY, CDR2 FYNNEI. The ends lost 7 bases at V and 2 bases at J; junction bases unmatched: 13. The CDR3 nucleotides are TGTGCCAGCACTCGGACGGCAGGGGGATTGCAAGAGACCCAGTACTTC. Protein product: CASTRTAGGLQETQYF.